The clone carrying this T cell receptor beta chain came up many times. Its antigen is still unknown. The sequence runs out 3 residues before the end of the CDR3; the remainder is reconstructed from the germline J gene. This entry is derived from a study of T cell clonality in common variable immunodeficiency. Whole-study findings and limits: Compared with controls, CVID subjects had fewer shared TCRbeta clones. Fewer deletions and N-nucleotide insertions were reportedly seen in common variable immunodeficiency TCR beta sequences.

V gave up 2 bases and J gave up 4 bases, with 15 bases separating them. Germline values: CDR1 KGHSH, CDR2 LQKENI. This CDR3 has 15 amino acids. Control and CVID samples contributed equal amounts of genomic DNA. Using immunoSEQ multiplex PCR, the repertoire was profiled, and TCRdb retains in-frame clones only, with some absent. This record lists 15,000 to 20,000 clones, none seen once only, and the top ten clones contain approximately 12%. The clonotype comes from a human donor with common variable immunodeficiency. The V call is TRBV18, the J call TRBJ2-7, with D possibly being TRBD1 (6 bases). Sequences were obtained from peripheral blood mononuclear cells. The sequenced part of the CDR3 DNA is TGTGCCAGCTCACCAGGGATGAGGCAGGGGTACGAG. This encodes CASSPGMRQGYE. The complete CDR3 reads CASSPGMRQGYEQYF.